This TCR beta chain was documented in a study of T-cell reconstitution after alpha-beta-depleted transplantation in children. It was with unique molecular identifiers that the TCRbeta library was prepared. TCRdb passed the PCR reads through MiXCR, listing each CDR3 protein once. Of some 200,000 distinct CDR3 sequences in the sample, about 6.3% were seen once. This clonotype was found a few times. The sequence was obtained from a human donor who donated a stem cell graft to a child with Wiskott-Aldrich syndrome. The sequencing here drew on PBMCs from the stem cell graft donor, taken from the stem cell graft.

The CDR3 nucleotides read TGTGCCAGCATCTTCTTGACCGACGCCTTCTTT. Its translation is CASIFLTDAFF. V and J are TRBV7-9 and TRBJ1-1; D is undetermined. Trimming removed 7 bases at V and 14 bases at J, with 17 bases between. The germline gives CDR1 SEHNR, CDR2 FQNEAQ (reference sequence). The CDR3 consists of 11 residues.